The clone carrying this TCR beta chain was counted a single time. Its antigen is as yet unknown. Using a J-beta primer mix together with a sample-barcoded 5' primer, a second PCR was run for roughly 6 to 12 cycles. With 12 random nucleotides, a template-switch adaptor tagged each individual cDNA molecule. A single record per CDR3 protein comes from TCRdb applying MiXCR to the 5' RACE reads. This sample has about 670,000 distinct CDR3 sequences; around 50% occur once, and the top ten carry roughly 13%. The CDR3 sequence is 15 residues long. CDR1 is MNHEY, CDR2 SVGAGI, per germline. Between the trimmed V and J ends, which lost 10 bases and 0 bases, there was a span of 18 bases. This sample is drawn from a study of blood T cells in healthy people across ages. Notes on the study in general: Getting older went along with TCR beta diversity per million T cells dropping roughly linearly.

The chain links TRBV6-5 to TRBJ1-1; D unclear. The sample consisted of blood. The origin of this receptor is an elderly woman in good health. CDR3 sequence: CATYPDLGVNTEAFF. The DNA of the CDR3 is TGTGCCACCTACCCCGACCTCGGGGTGAACACTGAAGCTTTCTTT.